This note documents a single T cell receptor beta chain sequence. Source study methods: How many nucleated cells were present was estimated from reference gene primer amplification. Measured with immunoSEQ multiplex PCR; TCRdb has only the in-frame clones, and not every one. For V, J and clone size, that table is used; D and trimming come from the DNA. The table lists 200,000 or so clones, about 88% of them singletons. The data derive from a study of blood T cell repertoires in COVID-19. Overall study: Researchers got acute and convalescent COVID-19 samples from the United States, Italy and Spain. PBMCs, B-cell-depleted T cells, or T cells were the source of the cDNA or gDNA that made up the material.

CDR1 is SGHRS, CDR2 YFSETQ, per germline. CDR3 length: 15 amino acids. With V trimmed by 4 bases and J by 6 bases, 6 bases remained unmatched. Resolution of symptoms, clearance, or two negative PCRs was present in recovered Cohort 3 donors. The chain couples TRBV5-1 to TRBJ2-1; 11 positions match TRBD2. The specimen was PBMCs or T cells enriched from blood (not recorded which). This clonotype was obtained from a woman aged 25 to 39 who had recovered from COVID-19. CDR3 protein: CASSRGSGGANEQFF. DNA of the CDR3: TGCGCCAGCAGCCGAGGTAGCGGGGGGGCCAATGAGCAGTTCTTC.